This record covers a single T cell receptor (beta chain). Its antigen is currently unknown. Trimming took off 0 bases at V and 1 base at J, with 9 bases between the two ends. From germline, CDR1 is SGHTA and CDR2 FQGTGA. The CDR3 length is 15 residues. The data are from a study of somatic mutations in cytotoxic T cells in rheumatoid arthritis. Findings and limits, study-wide: Unidentified antigens were the targets of the expanded CD8+ clones.

Profiling relied on immunoSEQ multiplex PCR, and the TCRdb table lists in-frame clones only, not all of them. The profile shows 20,000 or so clones, about 85% of them singletons. The TCR originated in a woman aged 40 to 55 with rheumatoid arthritis. V is TRBV7-3 and J is TRBJ1-1; tentatively, D is TRBD1 (5 bases). The sample taken for sequencing was CD8+ T cells sorted from blood. CDR3 coding DNA: TGTGCCAGCAGCTTAACAGGGGCCGCGAACACTGAAGCTTTCTTT. Amino acids: CASSLTGAANTEAFF.